Presented here are 11 T cell receptor beta chains from one specimen sequenced in a study of blood T cell repertoires in COVID-19. Libraries were prepared by immunoSEQ multiplex PCR; TCRdb keeps only in-frame clonotypes and omits some of them. Of approximately 270,000 clones listed, roughly 86% were seen once; the top ten hold about 8.6%. The sequencing input was peripheral blood. The receptors stem from a man aged 40-50 years with active or convalescent COVID-19.

The genes are TRBV7-3 and TRBJ2-1; D might be TRBD1 (6 bases). The germline V gene has CDR1 SGHTA and CDR2 FQGTGA. The ends were cut back, 4 bases at V and 7 bases at J, with 17 bases in the middle. The CDR3 has 15 amino acids. The chain's CDR3 is CASSSRDNKENEQFF. CDR3 DNA: TGTGCCAGCAGCTCCCGGGACAACAAGGAAAATGAGCAGTTCTTC.

This clone was counted only a few times. This rearrangement joins TRBV30 to TRBJ2-2; 8 bases match TRBD2. CDR1 and CDR2 (germline): GTSNPN, SVGIG (reference sequence). This CDR3 comprises 13 residues. Trimming removed 6 bases from V and 6 bases from J; junction bases left unmatched: 6. CDR3 region: CACQWTSSGELFF. The CDR3 bases are TGTGCCTGTCAATGGACTAGCTCCGGGGAGCTGTTTTTT. Variable domain in full (rest from reference TRBV30 and TRBJ2-2): SQTIHQWPATLVQPVGSPLSLECTVEGTSNPNLYWYRQAAGRGLQLLFYSVGIGQISSEVPQNLSASRPQDRQFILSSKKLLLSDSGFYLCACQWTSSGELFFGEGSRLTVL.

The CDR3 here is CASSSGAGPRVEQFF. The CDR3 region has the DNA TGTGCCAGCAGCTCTGGGGCGGGGCCCCGGGTTGAGCAGTTCTTC. The rearrangement links TRBV5-4 to TRBJ2-1, with D perhaps matching TRBD2 (6 bases). The germline gives CDR1 SGHNT, CDR2 YYREEE (reference sequence). Deletions cut 3 bases from V and 9 bases from J, with 19 bases between. The CDR3 loop spans 15 amino acids.

This chain connects TRBV30 to TRBJ2-2; 7 bases line up with TRBD2. The CDR3 is 15 amino acids. The V and J ends lost 0 bases and 0 bases, in that order; junction bases with no gene match: 1. Germline CDR1 is GTSNPN and CDR2 is SVGIG (reference sequence). The CDR3 nucleotides are TGTGCCTGGAGTGTTGGGGGGGCGAACACCGGGGAGCTGTTTTTT. Translating it yields CAWSVGGANTGELFF.

This clone turned up a few times. The chain employs TRBV2 and TRBJ1-4; 7 nucleotides match TRBD1. From germline, CDR1 is SNHLY and CDR2 FYNNEI. V trimming: 4 bases; J trimming: 5 bases; junction bases outside the gene matches: 7. This CDR3 has 15 residues. The CDR3 region has the DNA TGTGCCAGCAGTGTAAACAGGGGAGTAAATGAAAAACTGTTTTTT. Protein product: CASSVNRGVNEKLFF. The full variable domain, completed using reference TRBV2 and TRBJ1-4, is EPEVTQTPSHQVTQMGQEVILRCVPISNHLYFYWYRQILGQKVEFLVSFYNNEISEKSEIFDDQFSVERPDGSNFTLKIRSTKLEDSAMYFCASSVNRGVNEKLFFGSGTQLSVL.

The chain uses TRBV4-1 and TRBJ1-2; D not resolved. CDR1 and CDR2 (germline): MGHRA, YSYEKL. The CDR3 covers 17 residues. With 2 bases removed from V and 2 bases from J, the gap between germline ends came to 18 bases. The chain's CDR3 is CASSQSPWTEANYGYTF. DNA of the CDR3: TGCGCCAGCAGCCAATCACCCTGGACGGAGGCCAACTATGGCTACACCTTC.

As DNA, the CDR3 is TGTGCCAGCTCGTGGACAGGGATGAACACTGAAGCTTTCTTT. The encoded protein is CASSWTGMNTEAFF. The V call is TRBV18, the J call TRBJ1-1; 8 bases agree with TRBD1. Germline CDR1 is KGHSH and CDR2 is LQKENI. The CDR3 consists of 14 residues. V was clipped by 6 bases and J by 0 bases; unmatched bases: 3.

This clone was seen a handful of times. The CDR3, as DNA: TGTGCCAGCAGCCAAAGCGTGAGAGATACGCAGTATTTT. Its translation: CASSQSVRDTQYF. The V and J genes are TRBV3-1 (or the pseudogene TRBV3-2) and TRBJ2-3, with D hard to call. V was clipped by 2 bases and J by 5 bases, with 8 bases between them. Germline values: CDR1 LGHDT, CDR2 YNNKEL (reference sequence). The CDR3 length is 13 residues.

This sequence joins TRBV5-1 and TRBJ2-5, with TRBD1 identical over 9 bases. With V trimmed by 0 bases and J by 3 bases, 9 bases remained unmatched. The CDR3 runs 17 residues. The germline CDR1 and CDR2 sequences are SGHRS and YFSETQ. The CDR3 is CASSLGVAGTGKETQYF. DNA of the CDR3: TGCGCCAGCAGCTTGGGGGTTGCCGGGACAGGGAAAGAGACCCAGTACTTC. The full variable domain, with the rest looked up from reference TRBV5-1 and TRBJ2-5, is KAGVTQTPRYLIKTRGQQVTLSCSPISGHRSVSWYQQTPGQGLQFLFEYFSETQRNKGNFPGRFSGRQFSNSRSEMNVSTLELGDSALYLCASSLGVAGTGKETQYFGPGTRLLVL.

V gene TRBV6-4 combines with J gene TRBJ2-3; 7 nucleotides match TRBD2. Germline lookup yields CDR1 MRHNA and CDR2 SNTAGT. V shed 3 bases and J 2 bases; nucleotides not matched to a gene: 8. The CDR3 spans 16 residues. This chain's CDR3 is CASSDWPAGPTDTQYF. The DNA for the CDR3 is TGTGCCAGCAGTGATTGGCCAGCGGGGCCCACAGATACGCAGTATTTT.

This rearrangement joins TRBV18 to TRBJ1-5; TRBD1 agrees at 7 bases. The CDR3 covers 17 residues. Unmatched junction bases numbered 7, after V lost 2 bases and J lost 0 bases. The germline V gene has CDR1 KGHSH and CDR2 LQKENI. CDR3 nucleotide sequence: TGTGCCAGCTCACCAGACCGGGACAGAGATAGCAATCAGCCCCAGCATTTT. This sequence encodes CASSPDRDRDSNQPQHF.